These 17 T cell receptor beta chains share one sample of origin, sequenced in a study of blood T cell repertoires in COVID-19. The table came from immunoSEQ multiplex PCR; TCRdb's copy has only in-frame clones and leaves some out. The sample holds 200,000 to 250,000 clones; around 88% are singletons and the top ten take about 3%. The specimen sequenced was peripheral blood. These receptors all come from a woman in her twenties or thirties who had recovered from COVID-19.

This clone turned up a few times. The chain's CDR3 is CASSSAGTSRYEQYF. CDR3 sequence (DNA): TGTGCCAGCAGCTCGGCCGGGACTTCTAGATACGAGCAGTACTTC. The chain combines TRBV5-4 with TRBJ2-7, with D possibly matching TRBD2 (6 bases). From germline, CDR1 is SGHNT and CDR2 YYREEE (reference sequence). This CDR3 is built from 15 residues. The V end lost 3 bases, the J end lost 4 bases, and 17 bases lay between the germline ends.

The CDR3 region has the DNA TGTGCCATCATGTCTGACCTAGCGGGGGGGCAGGCGCAGTATTTT. Translating it yields CAIMSDLAGGQAQYF. The chain joins TRBV10-3 to TRBJ2-3; 12 bases agree with TRBD2. Germline lookup yields CDR1 ENHRY and CDR2 SYGVKD. This CDR3 comprises 15 residues. Losses at the gene ends were 7 bases for V and 10 bases for J; bases not matched to a gene: 12.

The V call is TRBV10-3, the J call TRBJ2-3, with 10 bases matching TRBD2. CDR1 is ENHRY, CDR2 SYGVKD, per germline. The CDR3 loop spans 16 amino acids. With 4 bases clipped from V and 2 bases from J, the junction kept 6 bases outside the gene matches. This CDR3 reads CAISGPAGGDTDTQYF. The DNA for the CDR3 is TGTGCCATCAGTGGACCAGCGGGGGGGGACACAGATACGCAGTATTTT.

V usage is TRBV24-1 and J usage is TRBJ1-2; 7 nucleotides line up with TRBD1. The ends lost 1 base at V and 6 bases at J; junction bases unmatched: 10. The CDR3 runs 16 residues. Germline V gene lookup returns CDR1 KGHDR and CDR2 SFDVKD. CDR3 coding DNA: TGTGCCACCAGTGATTTCAGGGACAGAACAAGGAATGGCTACACCTTC. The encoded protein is CATSDFRDRTRNGYTF.

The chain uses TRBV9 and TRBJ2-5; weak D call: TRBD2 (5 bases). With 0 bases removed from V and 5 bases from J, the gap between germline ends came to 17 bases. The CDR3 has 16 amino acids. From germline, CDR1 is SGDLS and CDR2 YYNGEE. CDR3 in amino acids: CASSVAGNIFAETQYF. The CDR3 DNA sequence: TGTGCCAGCAGCGTAGCGGGAAATATTTTTGCGGAGACCCAGTACTTC.

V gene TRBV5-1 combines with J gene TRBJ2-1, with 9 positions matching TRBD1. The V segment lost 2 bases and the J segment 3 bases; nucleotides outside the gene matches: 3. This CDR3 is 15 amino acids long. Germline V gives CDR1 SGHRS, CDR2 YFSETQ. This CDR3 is CASSFGDRDYNEQFF. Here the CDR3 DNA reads TGCGCCAGCAGCTTTGGGGACAGGGACTACAATGAGCAGTTCTTC.

The CDR3 region has the DNA TGTGCCAGCAGCTTAGTCTCTCCGGAGCGGGGCTTTAGAAATGAGCAGTTCTTC. Translation: CASSLVSPERGFRNEQFF. The rearrangement joins TRBV7-2 to TRBJ2-1; 7 nucleotides agree with TRBD2. The V gene end was trimmed by 1 base and the J gene end by 7 bases; junction bases not matched to a gene: 16. The CDR3 covers 18 residues. Germline V CDR1 and CDR2: SGHTA, FQGNSA.

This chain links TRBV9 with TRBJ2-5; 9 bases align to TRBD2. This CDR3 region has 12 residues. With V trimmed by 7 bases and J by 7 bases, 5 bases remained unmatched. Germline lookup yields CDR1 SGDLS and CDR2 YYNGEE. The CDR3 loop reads CASGGGDRTQYF. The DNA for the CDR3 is TGTGCCAGCGGCGGGGGGGATCGGACCCAGTACTTC.

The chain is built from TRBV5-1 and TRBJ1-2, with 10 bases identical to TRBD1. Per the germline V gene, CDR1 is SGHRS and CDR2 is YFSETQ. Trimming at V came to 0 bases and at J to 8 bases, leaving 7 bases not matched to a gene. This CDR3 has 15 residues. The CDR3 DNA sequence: TGCGCCAGCAGCTTGGAGCGGACAGGGGGTCTCGGCTACACCTTC. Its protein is CASSLERTGGLGYTF.

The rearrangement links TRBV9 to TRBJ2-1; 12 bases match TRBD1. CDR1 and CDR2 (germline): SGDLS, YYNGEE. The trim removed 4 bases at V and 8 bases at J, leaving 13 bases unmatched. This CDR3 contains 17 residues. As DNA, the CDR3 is TGTGCCAGCAGCCCCAGAATCCGGGACAGGGGGCAGGATGAGCAGTTCTTC. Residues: CASSPRIRDRGQDEQFF.

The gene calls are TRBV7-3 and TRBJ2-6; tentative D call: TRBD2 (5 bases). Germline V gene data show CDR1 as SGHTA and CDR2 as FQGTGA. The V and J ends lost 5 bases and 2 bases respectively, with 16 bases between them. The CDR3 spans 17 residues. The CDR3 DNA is TGTGCCAGCAGCCCCACCGGAGGTTTAACTGGGGCCAACGTCCTGACTTTC. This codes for CASSPTGGLTGANVLTF.

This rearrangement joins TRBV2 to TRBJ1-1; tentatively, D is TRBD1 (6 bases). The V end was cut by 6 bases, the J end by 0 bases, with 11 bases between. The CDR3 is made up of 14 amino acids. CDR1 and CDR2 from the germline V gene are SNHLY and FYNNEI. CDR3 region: CASSYRDLNTEAFF. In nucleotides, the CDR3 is TGTGCCAGCAGCTACAGGGACCTGAACACTGAAGCTTTCTTT.

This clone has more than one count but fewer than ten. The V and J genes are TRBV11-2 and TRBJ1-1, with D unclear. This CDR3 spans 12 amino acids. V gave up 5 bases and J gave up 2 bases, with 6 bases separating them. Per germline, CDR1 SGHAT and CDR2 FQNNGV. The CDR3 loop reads CASSLPNTEAFF. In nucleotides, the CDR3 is TGTGCCAGCAGCCTACCTAACACTGAAGCTTTCTTT.

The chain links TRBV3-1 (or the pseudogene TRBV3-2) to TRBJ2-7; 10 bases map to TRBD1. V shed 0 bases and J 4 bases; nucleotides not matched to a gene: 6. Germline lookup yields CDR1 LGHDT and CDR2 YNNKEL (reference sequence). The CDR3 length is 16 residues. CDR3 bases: TGTGCCAGCAGCCAAGAAGGCGGGACAGGGGAATACGAGCAGTACTTC. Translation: CASSQEGGTGEYEQYF.

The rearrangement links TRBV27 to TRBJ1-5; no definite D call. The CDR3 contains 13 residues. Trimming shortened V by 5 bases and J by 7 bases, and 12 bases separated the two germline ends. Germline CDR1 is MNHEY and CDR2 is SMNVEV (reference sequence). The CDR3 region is CASSPDGMQPQHF. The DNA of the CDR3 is TGTGCCAGCAGTCCCGACGGGATGCAGCCCCAGCATTTT.

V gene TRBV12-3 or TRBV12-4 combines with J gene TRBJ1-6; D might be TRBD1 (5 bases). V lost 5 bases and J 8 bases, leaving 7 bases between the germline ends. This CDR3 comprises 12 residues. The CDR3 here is CASSPRDSPLHF. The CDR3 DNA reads TGTGCCAGCAGTCCCAGGGATTCACCCCTCCACTTT.

The CDR3 loop reads CASSLDSSGGANTGELFF. DNA of the CDR3: TGTGCCAGCAGCTTAGATTCAAGCGGGGGGGCGAACACCGGGGAGCTGTTTTTT. The chain employs TRBV11-3 and TRBJ2-2, with 10 positions matching TRBD2. The CDR3 consists of 18 residues. The trim removed 0 bases at V and 0 bases at J, leaving 4 bases unmatched. Germline-derived CDR1 and CDR2 are SGHNT and YENEEA.